The present TCR beta chain was sequenced within a study of human T cells and chemical hapten exposure. About the study: In the approximately 24-week study, patients were dosed weekly with diphenylcyclopropenone on the scalp throughout. Predominantly women, the patients had alopecia areata, totalis or universalis.

The CDR3 has 17 residues. In germline, CDR1 is LGHNA, CDR2 YNFKEQ. The V gene lost 1 base and the J gene lost 5 bases, with 17 bases spanning the gap. Regarding time point: pre-sensitization, week 0. Treatment denoted: therapeutic diphenylcyclopropenone sensitization with weekly scalp DPC. Unfractionated whole blood served as the source for total RNA extraction. This clonotype showed up many times. TCRdb reprocessed the RACE reads with MiXCR, giving one entry per CDR3 protein. Of approximately 260,000 distinct CDR3 sequences listed, 7.5% to 9% are singletons. The chain recombines TRBV4-2 with TRBJ1-4, with D unresolved. The TCR comes from a young man with alopecia areata. Some clones in this sample may be carry-over from other donors' samples. The material was whole blood, obtained in connection with sensitization to the hapten diphenylcyclopropenone (DPC). The CDR3 DNA sequence: TGTGCCAGCAGCCAAGCCGCGGCTGTAGAGCGAAATGAAAAACTGTTTTTT. Protein sequence: CASSQAAAVERNEKLFF.